These 9 T cell receptor beta chains originate from one sample sequenced in a study of regulatory T cells in long-lasting Graves disease. Combining iRepertoire HTBI primers with Arm-PCR of CDR3 regions, the authors built TCR beta libraries. TCRdb re-called the multiplex PCR reads with MiXCR, one entry per CDR3 protein. This sample has approximately 300,000 distinct CDR3 sequences, with over 15% found just once. Time point here: newly diagnosed GD, antithyroid drugs for less than 3 months. PBMC RNA served as the TCR library source. Sequenced material: peripheral blood mononuclear cells (PBMCs), taken at new diagnosis, from a patient treated with antithyroid drugs. The source of these receptors is a female donor with Graves disease.

Notes on this clonotype: A much larger clonotype is one base distant, so this may be a read error. The chain recombines TRBV20-1 with TRBJ2-7, with 8 bases that match TRBD1. Germline assignment: CDR1 DFQATT and CDR2 SNEGSKA (reference sequence). The CDR3 spans 14 residues. In DNA form, the CDR3 reads TGCAGTGCTAGATCGGACAGGGCGTCCTTCGAGCAGTACTTC. It encodes CSARSDRASFEQYF.

This clonotype was detected only a few times. This clone may be a read error of a much larger clone one base away. V and J are TRBV27 and TRBJ2-2; possibly TRBD1 for D (6 bases). This CDR3 has 12 amino acids. The ends were cut back, 11 bases at V and 6 bases at J, with 13 bases in the middle. The germline gives CDR1 MNHEY, CDR2 SMNVEV (reference sequence). CDR3 DNA sequence: TGTGCCCTTAACAACAGGGCCGGGGAGCTGTTTTTT. Protein product: CALNNRAGELFF.

This clonotype came up many times. The chain has TRBV20-1 and TRBJ2-3, with unresolved D. V was clipped by 4 bases and J by 1 base, with 12 bases between them. The germline V gene encodes CDR1 DFQATT and CDR2 SNEGSKA (reference sequence). The CDR3 is made up of 14 amino acids. The CDR3: CSATHPFGTDTQYF. The CDR3 nucleotides are TGCAGTGCTACACATCCTTTTGGCACAGATACGCAGTATTTT.

The gene calls are TRBV30 and TRBJ2-7; 7 nucleotides agree with TRBD2. Germline trimming cut 8 bases from V and 0 bases from J; bases unmatched to any gene: 4. Germline V gene sequence: CDR1 GTSNPN, CDR2 SVGIG (reference sequence). The CDR3 has 12 residues. The CDR3 coding sequence is TGTGCCGGGACTAAAAGCTCCTACGAGCAGTACTTC. Its protein is CAGTKSSYEQYF.

At least ten counts were recorded for this clonotype. The chain joins TRBV19 to TRBJ2-2; D ambiguous. The CDR3 has 15 residues. Trimming took off 8 bases at V and 3 bases at J, with 16 bases between the two ends. Germline V gene data show CDR1 as LNHDA and CDR2 as SQIVND (reference sequence). The CDR3 loop is CASRVRPWDTGELFF. DNA for the CDR3: TGTGCCAGTCGGGTGCGGCCCTGGGACACCGGGGAGCTGTTTTTT. Together with reference TRBV19 and TRBJ2-2, the CDR3 gives the full variable domain: DGGITQSPKYLFRKEGQNVTLSCEQNLNHDAMYWYRQDPGQGLRLIYYSQIVNDFQKGDIAEGYSVSREKKESFPLTVTSAQKNPTAFYLCASRVRPWDTGELFFGEGSRLTVL.

This clonotype occurred a few times. The chain uses TRBV11-2 and TRBJ2-5; the D is unclear. V lost 5 bases and J 2 bases, leaving 6 bases between the germline ends. Germline assignment: CDR1 SGHAT and CDR2 FQNNGV. The CDR3 has 12 amino acids. The CDR3 DNA reads as TGTGCCAGCAGCCGAGAGCAAGAGACCCAGTACTTC. Translating it yields CASSREQETQYF.

This clonotype was seen repeatedly, ten times or more. This chain uses TRBV6-2 or TRBV6-3 with TRBJ1-5; D ambiguous. The CDR3 is made up of 15 amino acids. V was shortened by 5 bases and J by 1 base, with 12 bases between the two germline ends. Germline V gives CDR1 MNHEY, CDR2 SVGEGT. CDR3 in DNA: TGTGCCAGCAGTCTGGACTCAACCAGCAATCAGCCCCAGCATTTT. Translation: CASSLDSTSNQPQHF.

This clonotype was observed at least ten times. The gene calls are TRBV6-2 or TRBV6-3 and TRBJ2-1; TRBD2 matches 15 bases. There are 18 residues in the CDR3. V was clipped by 5 bases and J by 2 bases; unmatched bases: 7. Germline loops: CDR1 MNHEY, CDR2 SVGEGT. CDR3 amino acids: CASSTWTSGRGTYNEQFF. The CDR3, as DNA: TGTGCCAGCAGTACCTGGACTAGCGGGAGGGGAACCTACAATGAGCAGTTCTTC.

This clonotype was recorded many times. The V call is TRBV25-1, the J call TRBJ2-2; 7 bases line up with TRBD1. Germline V gene data show CDR1 as MGHDK and CDR2 as SYGVNS. Trimming cost V 6 bases and J 4 bases; bases outside gene matches: 8. This CDR3 comprises 15 residues. CDR3: CASSLAGTATGELFF. The CDR3 DNA reads TGTGCCAGCAGCTTAGCAGGGACAGCCACCGGGGAGCTGTTTTTT.